This is a list of T cell receptor beta chains from one sample in a study of shared clonotypes between healthy human individuals. Data came from immunoSEQ multiplex PCR; TCRdb stores just in-frame clones and leaves some out. The repertoire holds about 1,500,000 clones, with roughly 96% as singletons. Sequencing used naive CD4+ T cells sorted from blood. The receptors originated from a man younger than 45 in good health. Each CDR3 is given with its conserved first and last residue. The D gene is left open where the match is weak. Size is stated for part of the rows, as once, few or many counts, or as a class when the clone is expanded.

length,J,V,size,D,DNA,CDR3
14,TRBJ2-7,TRBV6-1,NA,NA,TGTGCCAGCAGTGAAATACGGAGCCTGGGCGAGCAGTACTTC,CASSEIRSLGEQYF
13,TRBJ2-3,TRBV9,NA,NA,TGTGCCAGCAGCGCAGCCTCTACAGATACGCAGTATTTT,CASSAASTDTQYF
16,TRBJ2-1,TRBV7-2,once,TRBD2,TGTGCCAGCAGGCTGGGACTAGTGAGCTCCTACAATGAGCAGTTCTTC,CASRLGLVSSYNEQFF
11,TRBJ2-1,TRBV11-2,NA,NA,TGTGCCAGCAGCCCGAGGGTGAAGCAGTTCTTC,CASSPRVKQFF
12,TRBJ2-1,TRBV19,few,NA,TGTGCCAGTAGTATAGTTGCCAAAGGGCTGTTCTTC,CASSIVAKGLFF
15,TRBJ2-7,TRBV15,NA,NA,TGTGCCACCAGCAGAGACCCAAGCGGGCGCTACGAGCAGTACTTC,CATSRDPSGRYEQYF
13,TRBJ2-5,TRBV29-1,NA,NA,TGCAGCGTTGAGAAGAGGTACCAAGAGACCCAGTACTTC,CSVEKRYQETQYF
15,TRBJ2-7,TRBV14,NA,NA,TGTGCCAGCAGCCAAGGCCCAGGGGGGCTCTTCAAGCAGTACTTC,CASSQGPGGLFKQYF
20,TRBJ2-6,TRBV27,NA,TRBD2,TGTGCCAGCAGTTTAAGGGGATCGACTAGCGGGATCTCTGGGGCCAACGTCCTGACTTTC,CASSLRGSTSGISGANVLTF
15,TRBJ2-1,TRBV6-4,NA,TRBD2,TGTGCCAGCAGTTTACTAGCGGGGAGCTACAATGAGCAGTTCTTC,CASSLLAGSYNEQFF
15,TRBJ1-5,TRBV5-6,NA,NA,TGTGCCAGCAGCTTGGGAGCCGGGGTAATTCAGCCCCAGCATTTT,CASSLGAGVIQPQHF
14,TRBJ2-1,TRBV10-1,NA,TRBD2,TGCGCCAGCAGTGAGTTACCGGGACTAGCGGAGCAGTTCTTC,CASSELPGLAEQFF
13,TRBJ1-1,TRBV25-1,NA,NA,TGTGCCAGCAGTGAATACAGGGACACTGAAGCTTTCTTT,CASSEYRDTEAFF
14,TRBJ2-7,TRBV28,NA,TRBD2,TGTGCCAGCGGATTAGCGGGAGGCGCCTACGAGCAGTACTTC,CASGLAGGAYEQYF
15,TRBJ2-7,TRBV6-6,NA,TRBD2,TGTGCCAGCAGTTACACCAGCGGGAGCCGATACGAGCAGTACTTC,CASSYTSGSRYEQYF
15,TRBJ1-2,TRBV28,NA,TRBD1,TGTGCCAGCAGTTTGCTCGACAGGGAGAACTATGGCTACACCTTC,CASSLLDRENYGYTF
15,TRBJ2-1,TRBV5-1,NA,NA,TGCGCCAGCAGCCCCGAGACAGGCCCTTACAATGAGCAGTTCTTC,CASSPETGPYNEQFF
20,TRBJ2-3,TRBV6-4,NA,TRBD2,TGTGCCAGCAGTCGTCTTTCAGCGGGAGGCCCCTTGAGTGGCACAGATACGCAGTATTTT,CASSRLSAGGPLSGTDTQYF
14,TRBJ2-3,TRBV2,NA,NA,TGTGCCAGTACCATAGGGGTGAGCACAGATACGCAGTATTTT,CASTIGVSTDTQYF
15,TRBJ1-4,TRBV5-4,NA,NA,TGTGCCAGCAGCTTGGAGCAGGGCCTTAATGAAAAACTGTTTTTT,CASSLEQGLNEKLFF
16,TRBJ2-5,TRBV28,NA,NA,TGTGCCAGCAGTTTTTCGTGGCAGGACCAGACTGAGACCCAGTACTTC,CASSFSWQDQTETQYF
15,TRBJ2-7,TRBV14,NA,TRBD2,TGTGCCAGCAGCCTCTCGGGAGGGCCCTCCTACGAGCAGTACTTC,CASSLSGGPSYEQYF
14,TRBJ2-1,TRBV28,NA,NA,TGTGCCAGCAGTTTACCAGGGTACGACAATGAGCAGTTCTTC,CASSLPGYDNEQFF
14,TRBJ1-3,TRBV28,NA,NA,TGTGCCAGCAGTTTCCGGGGAGCTGGAAACACCATATATTTT,CASSFRGAGNTIYF
18,TRBJ2-7,TRBV10-3,NA,TRBD2,TGTGCCATCAGTGAAAGACAGGGGACTAGCGGGACGTCCTACGAGCAGTACTTC,CAISERQGTSGTSYEQYF
14,TRBJ2-1,TRBV6-5,once,NA,TGTGCCAGCAGTTACAGGACAGCTTACAATGAGCAGTTCTTC,CASSYRTAYNEQFF
14,TRBJ2-1,TRBV7-6,NA,NA,TGTGCCAGCAGCTTAGGACGCTCGGCGGGACAGCAGTTCTTC,CASSLGRSAGQQFF